Listed here is a single T cell receptor (beta chain). Its specificity is unknown. The CDR3 has 13 residues. Losses at the gene ends were 9 bases for V and 5 bases for J; bases not matched to a gene: 7. Germline CDR1 MDHEN, CDR2 SYDVKM. Profiled with immunoSEQ multiplex PCR; TCRdb holds only in-frame clones, not every one. Counted here are over a thousand clones, around 24% occurring once; the ten biggest clones make up 7.5% to 9%. These data originate in a study of T cells in localized non-small cell lung cancer. Findings and caveats of the study: Longer overall survival was seen with higher T cell density measured in blood. Uninvolved adjacent lung had the highest recorded T cell clonality, with tumor below it.

Adjacent lung was taken at least 2 cm from the tumor margin, free of atypia. The sequenced sample was normal lung tissue next to the tumor, obtained before any cancer treatment. The chain combines TRBV28 with TRBJ1-5; 7 nucleotides align to TRBD1. The TCR comes from a man between 18 and 55 years old with stage II lung adenocarcinoma. The chain's CDR3 is CASKQGYYQPQHF. CDR3 bases: TGTGCCAGTAAACAGGGGTACTATCAGCCCCAGCATTTT.